The 22 T cell receptor beta chains listed next were all sequenced from one sample in a study of beta chain features in type 1 diabetes. Study observations and caveats: In every one of the four CD4+ subsets, TCRB CDR3s were moderately but significantly shorter in Type 1 diabetes patients.

Their antigens remain unidentified. The whole isolated RNA underwent reverse transcription, so sequencing captured expressed TCRB transcripts. The data were produced by immunoSEQ multiplex PCR, yet TCRdb's version contains in-frame clones alone and is incomplete. The data contain a few hundred thousand clones, approximately 12% of them seen just once; the ten biggest clones take up around 0.0099%. Material for sequencing was naive CD4+ T cells from blood. The receptor source for this set is a woman aged 18-35 years with type 1 diabetes.

This clone turned up a few times. The chain combines TRBV7-9 with TRBJ1-1, with D maybe TRBD1 (5 bases). Trimming pared 5 bases from V and 0 bases from J, leaving 13 bases between. The CDR3 has 15 residues. Germline-derived CDR1 and CDR2 are SEHNR and FQNEAQ (reference sequence). This CDR3 is CASSPGGGMNTEAFF. For the CDR3, the DNA is TGTGCCAGCAGCCCCGGGGGAGGCATGAACACTGAAGCTTTCTTT.

The chain couples TRBV9 to TRBJ2-1, with 12 bases matching TRBD2. The CDR3 extends over 16 amino acids. The germline gives CDR1 SGDLS, CDR2 YYNGEE. The V segment lost 4 bases and the J segment 4 bases; nucleotides outside the gene matches: 6. The CDR3 spells CASSTTSGSLYNEQFF. CDR3 nucleotides: TGTGCCAGCAGCACGACTAGCGGGAGTTTGTACAATGAGCAGTTCTTC.

In nucleotides, the CDR3 is TGTGCCAGCAGCTTAGTGGGTCAGGGGATCCACAATGAGCAGTTCTTC. Translated: CASSLVGQGIHNEQFF. V usage is TRBV7-2 and J usage is TRBJ2-1, with D possibly matching TRBD1 (6 bases). The germline V gene encodes CDR1 SGHTA and CDR2 FQGNSA. The V end lost 1 base, the J end lost 5 bases, and 15 bases lay between the germline ends. CDR3 length: 16 residues.

The rearrangement uses TRBV7-3 and TRBJ2-2; maybe TRBD1 (6 bases). Trimming took 2 bases from V and 0 from J, leaving 7 bases between them. The V gene's germline CDR1 is SGHTA and CDR2 FQGTGA. The CDR3 runs 15 residues. The CDR3: CASSLDRTNTGELFF. The CDR3 DNA is TGTGCCAGCAGCTTAGACAGGACGAACACCGGGGAGCTGTTTTTT.

This clone was seen only a few times. This CDR3 reads CASSQGLTGTYEQYF. CDR3 nucleotide sequence: TGCGCCAGCAGCCAAGGTTTGACAGGGACCTACGAGCAGTACTTC. V and J are TRBV4-3 and TRBJ2-7; 7 bases are a match to TRBD1. The CDR3 loop spans 15 amino acids. The germline CDR1 and CDR2 sequences are LGHNA and YSLEER. V gave up 1 base and J gave up 2 bases; unmatched junction bases: 5.

The CDR3 coding sequence is TGCGCCAGCAGTATAGAGACCCAGTACTTC. Translation gives CASSIETQYF. The rearrangement links TRBV5-1 to TRBJ2-5; unclear D gene. Germline assignment: CDR1 SGHRS and CDR2 YFSETQ. V was shortened by 5 bases and J by 4 bases, with 3 bases between the two germline ends. The CDR3 is 10 residues long.

Written as DNA, the CDR3 is TGTGCCAGCAGCCGACTGACTAGCGGGAGCTATGAGCAGTTCTTC. Its translation is CASSRLTSGSYEQFF. This sequence joins TRBV7-2 and TRBJ2-1, with TRBD2 matching over 12 bases. Germline trimming cut 5 bases from V and 8 bases from J; bases unmatched to any gene: 7. Germline CDR1 SGHTA, CDR2 FQGNSA. This CDR3 has 15 residues.

This clone was detected a few times. The chain links TRBV30 to TRBJ2-7; TRBD2 might be the D (7 bases). Between the trimmed V and J ends, which lost 0 bases and 5 bases, there was a span of 11 bases. CDR1 is GTSNPN, CDR2 SVGIG, per germline (reference sequence). The CDR3 sequence is 13 residues long. The CDR3 region has the DNA TGTGCCTGGAGTGTACGGGGGGCCGACGAGCAGTACTTC. Amino acid sequence: CAWSVRGADEQYF. The complete variable domain, with remaining parts taken from reference TRBV30 and TRBJ2-7, reads SQTIHQWPATLVQPVGSPLSLECTVEGTSNPNLYWYRQAAGRGLQLLFYSVGIGQISSEVPQNLSASRPQDRQFILSSKKLLLSDSGFYLCAWSVRGADEQYFGPGTRLTVT.

This clone was detected only a few times. The rearrangement uses TRBV7-9 and TRBJ2-7; no clear D gene. V dropped 5 bases and J dropped 5 bases, with 10 bases sitting between them. CDR3 length: 12 residues. CDR1 is SEHNR and CDR2 is FQNEAQ in the germline V gene (reference sequence). The CDR3, as DNA: TGTGCCAGCAGCCCCGACATCCACGAGCAGTACTTC. Protein sequence: CASSPDIHEQYF.

The chain is built from TRBV30 and TRBJ2-7; 8 bases line up with TRBD2. J lost 2 bases, V lost 0 bases, and 3 bases had no gene match. This CDR3 has 14 amino acids. Germline loops: CDR1 GTSNPN, CDR2 SVGIG (reference sequence). The CDR3 here is CAWSVGGGTYEQYF. The CDR3 DNA reads as TGTGCCTGGAGTGTCGGGGGGGGAACCTACGAGCAGTACTTC.

The chain couples TRBV30 to TRBJ2-3; the D gene is possibly TRBD2 (6 bases). CDR3 length: 13 residues. Between the trimmed V and J ends, which lost 3 bases and 4 bases, there was a span of 11 bases. CDR1 GTSNPN and CDR2 SVGIG come from the germline V gene (reference sequence). The CDR3 DNA follows: TGTGCCTGGAGAGTTGGAGGGGCAGATACGCAGTATTTT. This sequence encodes CAWRVGGADTQYF.

The chain links TRBV5-4 to TRBJ2-1; the D gene is possibly TRBD2 (5 bases). Germline V gives CDR1 SGHNT, CDR2 YYREEE (reference sequence). This CDR3 is 12 amino acids long. V dropped 4 bases and J dropped 5 bases, with 7 bases sitting between them. The CDR3, as DNA: TGTGCCAGCAGCCGGAGGAACAATGAGCAGTTCTTC. Translating it yields CASSRRNNEQFF.

This chain uses TRBV5-1 with TRBJ1-2; 7 bases align to TRBD1. The V segment lost 2 bases and the J segment 5 bases; nucleotides outside the gene matches: 9. The CDR3 length is 15 residues. Germline CDR1 is SGHRS and CDR2 is YFSETQ. This chain's CDR3 is CASSFSIGTEYGYTF. DNA for the CDR3: TGCGCCAGCAGCTTTAGTATTGGGACAGAGTATGGCTACACCTTC.

This clone has just a few counts. The V call is TRBV9, the J call TRBJ1-2; D is possibly TRBD1 (6 bases). The CDR3 length is 15 residues. With 0 bases removed from V and 4 bases from J, the gap between germline ends came to 13 bases. Germline V gene sequence: CDR1 SGDLS, CDR2 YYNGEE. The DNA for the CDR3 is TGTGCCAGCAGCGTAGAGGGGACATCGGGCTATGGCTACACCTTC. Amino acid sequence: CASSVEGTSGYGYTF.

This clone has a handful of counts. This rearrangement joins TRBV10-3 to TRBJ2-7; 12 nucleotides agree with TRBD2. Germline CDR1 and CDR2: ENHRY and SYGVKD. CDR3 length equals 14 residues. V was clipped by 10 bases and J by 2 bases; unmatched bases: 6. The CDR3 nucleotides are TGTGCCACCGCGGGACTAGCGGGCGCCTACGAGCAGTACTTC. It specifies CATAGLAGAYEQYF.

The rearrangement links TRBV7-9 to TRBJ2-3, with D possibly matching TRBD2 (5 bases). In germline, CDR1 is SEHNR, CDR2 FQNEAQ (reference sequence). Trimming pared 2 bases from V and 1 base from J, leaving 10 bases between. There are 15 residues in the CDR3. DNA of the CDR3: TGTGCCAGCAGCTTATCCGGGATCCGCACAGATACGCAGTATTTT. Translating gives CASSLSGIRTDTQYF.

J is TRBJ2-7 and V is TRBV14, with 7 bases lining up with TRBD1. Germline V CDR1 and CDR2: SGHDN, FVKESK. This CDR3 is built from 16 residues. The V gene end was trimmed by 4 bases and the J gene end by 5 bases; junction bases not matched to a gene: 14. The CDR3 nucleotides are TGTGCCAGCAGCCCCCGATCCGGGACAGTACCCAACGAGCAGTACTTC. Protein sequence: CASSPRSGTVPNEQYF. The entire variable domain, with the rest obtained from reference TRBV14 and TRBJ2-7, is as follows: EAGVTQFPSHSVIEKGQTVTLRCDPISGHDNLYWYRRVMGKEIKFLLHFVKESKQDESGMPNNRFLAERTGGTYSTLKVQPAELEDSGVYFCASSPRSGTVPNEQYFGPGTRLTVT.

The gene calls are TRBV30 and TRBJ2-2, with a tentative D call TRBD1 (5 bases). The germline V gene has CDR1 GTSNPN and CDR2 SVGIG (reference sequence). V dropped 0 bases and J dropped 6 bases, with 14 bases sitting between them. The CDR3 length is 15 residues. CDR3 sequence reads: CAWSVGRDGAGELFF. CDR3 nucleotides: TGTGCCTGGAGTGTTGGCAGGGATGGCGCCGGGGAGCTGTTTTTT. The full variable domain, in which reference TRBV30 and TRBJ2-2 provide the parts outside the CDR3, is SQTIHQWPATLVQPVGSPLSLECTVEGTSNPNLYWYRQAAGRGLQLLFYSVGIGQISSEVPQNLSASRPQDRQFILSSKKLLLSDSGFYLCAWSVGRDGAGELFFGEGSRLTVL.

This clone appeared a few times. This rearrangement joins TRBV11-2 to TRBJ2-7, with TRBD2 matching over 7 bases. V trimming: 5 bases; J trimming: 0 bases; junction bases outside the gene matches: 4. Germline V gene data show CDR1 as SGHAT and CDR2 as FQNNGV. The CDR3 sequence is 14 residues long. This CDR3 is CASSRTRFSYEQYF. CDR3 nucleotides: TGTGCCAGCAGCCGGACTAGGTTCTCCTACGAGCAGTACTTC.

The sample holds a few counts of this clone. This chain links TRBV18 with TRBJ1-5; D may be TRBD1 (6 bases). CDR1 and CDR2 from the germline V gene are KGHSH and LQKENI. The CDR3 covers 16 residues. With 6 bases removed from V and 0 bases from J, the gap between germline ends came to 15 bases. The CDR3 loop reads CASSVGTPYSNQPQHF. The CDR3 DNA sequence: TGTGCCAGCTCGGTAGGGACACCTTATAGCAATCAGCCCCAGCATTTT.

The chain combines TRBV4-2 with TRBJ2-1; D possibly corresponds to TRBD2 (6 bases). Germline V lookup: CDR1 LGHNA, CDR2 YNFKEQ. V lost 3 bases to trimming and J lost 0 bases, with 15 bases between them. This CDR3 contains 17 residues. For the CDR3, the DNA is TGTGCCAGCAGCCATAAGGGACGGGGGAGCTCCTACAATGAGCAGTTCTTC. It yields the protein CASSHKGRGSSYNEQFF.

This clone has a handful of counts. The chain joins TRBV19 to TRBJ1-1; D is undetermined. Germline loops: CDR1 LNHDA, CDR2 SQIVND (reference sequence). Deletions cut 8 bases from V and 7 bases from J, with 11 bases between. This CDR3 region has 11 residues. The CDR3 DNA sequence: TGTGCCAGTCGCAAAGAGGGTGAAGCTTTCTTT. Translated: CASRKEGEAFF.